A selection of T cell receptor beta chains follows, all from one sample in a study of blood T cell repertoires in COVID-19. Data came from immunoSEQ multiplex PCR; TCRdb stores just in-frame clones and leaves some out. This sample has some 140,000 clones; roughly 82% occur once, and the top ten carry approximately 14%. The specimen was peripheral blood. These receptors originate from an elderly man with acute or convalescent COVID-19. Both conserved end residues are part of each CDR3. D genes are given only for firm matches. Size is omitted from some rows. Given values are once, few, many or a class for expanded clones.

clone size: once
J gene: TRBJ1-1
V gene: TRBV2
D gene: .
CDR3 protein: CASRGTGGGNTEAFF
CDR3 DNA: TGTGCCAGCCGAGGGACTGGGGGGGGGAACACTGAAGCTTTCTTT

clone size: few
J gene: TRBJ1-6
V gene: TRBV4-1
D gene: TRBD1
CDR3 protein: CASSQVGTGGSPLHF
CDR3 DNA: TGCGCCAGCAGCCAAGTTGGGACAGGGGGTTCACCCCTCCACTTT

clone size: .
J gene: TRBJ2-7
V gene: TRBV27
D gene: TRBD2
CDR3 protein: CASSLSRGGGNEQYF
CDR3 DNA: TGTGCCAGCAGTTTGTCCCGGGGGGGTGGAAACGAGCAGTACTTC

clone size: .
J gene: TRBJ1-1
V gene: TRBV12-3/TRBV12-4
D gene: .
CDR3 protein: CASSSQGITEAFF
CDR3 DNA: TGTGCCAGCAGTTCCCAGGGGATCACTGAAGCTTTCTTT

clone size: few
J gene: TRBJ2-3
V gene: TRBV7-2
D gene: TRBD2
CDR3 protein: CASSSKVTSGGGDTQYF
CDR3 DNA: TGTGCCAGCAGCTCGAAGGTCACTAGCGGGGGGGGAGATACGCAGTATTTT

clone size: .
J gene: TRBJ1-1
V gene: TRBV7-3
D gene: .
CDR3 protein: CASSYQENTEAFF
CDR3 DNA: TGTGCCAGCAGCTACCAGGAAAACACTGAAGCTTTCTTT

clone size: .
J gene: TRBJ2-7
V gene: TRBV21-1
D gene: .
CDR3 protein: CASPGCDRGYEQYF
CDR3 DNA: TGTGCCAGTCCAGGATGCGACAGGGGTTACGAGCAGTACTTC

clone size: few
J gene: TRBJ2-7
V gene: TRBV30
D gene: TRBD1
CDR3 protein: CAWTAGDRGLEQYF
CDR3 DNA: TGTGCCTGGACGGCGGGGGACAGGGGGCTTGAGCAGTACTTC

clone size: once
J gene: TRBJ1-5
V gene: TRBV30
D gene: .
CDR3 protein: CAWSVTVVQPQHF
CDR3 DNA: TGTGCCTGGAGTGTGACAGTAGTTCAGCCCCAGCATTTT

clone size: .
J gene: TRBJ1-5
V gene: TRBV10-3
D gene: .
CDR3 protein: CAISESRDQPQHF
CDR3 DNA: TGTGCCATCAGTGAGTCGAGAGATCAGCCCCAGCATTTT

clone size: .
J gene: TRBJ1-1
V gene: TRBV10-3
D gene: TRBD1
CDR3 protein: CAIREPGQGGMNTEAFF
CDR3 DNA: TGTGCCATCAGAGAACCGGGACAGGGTGGGATGAACACTGAAGCTTTCTTT

clone size: .
J gene: TRBJ2-7
V gene: TRBV19
D gene: TRBD1
CDR3 protein: CASSPEAGTGTYEQYF
CDR3 DNA: TGTGCCAGTAGTCCCGAGGCTGGGACAGGGACCTACGAGCAGTACTTC

clone size: once
J gene: TRBJ2-7
V gene: TRBV13
D gene: TRBD2
CDR3 protein: CASSLGPGGLAGAYEQYF
CDR3 DNA: TGTGCCAGCAGCTTAGGCCCGGGGGGACTAGCGGGGGCCTACGAGCAGTACTTC

clone size: few
J gene: TRBJ1-6
V gene: TRBV3-1/TRBV3-2
D gene: .
CDR3 protein: CASSQGRLEALHF
CDR3 DNA: TGTGCCAGCAGCCAGGGGCGATTAGAGGCCCTCCACTTT

clone size: .
J gene: TRBJ1-1
V gene: TRBV5-4
D gene: TRBD1
CDR3 protein: CASSPWTGRLNTEAFF
CDR3 DNA: TGTGCCAGCAGCCCGTGGACAGGGAGACTGAACACTGAAGCTTTCTTT

clone size: .
J gene: TRBJ1-2
V gene: TRBV6-2/TRBV6-3
D gene: .
CDR3 protein: CASSYEKTGDYGYTF
CDR3 DNA: TGTGCCAGCAGTTACGAGAAGACAGGAGACTATGGCTACACCTTC

clone size: .
J gene: TRBJ2-7
V gene: TRBV25-1
D gene: TRBD1
CDR3 protein: CASSETRDRGRYEQYF
CDR3 DNA: TGTGCCAGCAGTGAAACCCGGGACAGGGGCAGGTACGAGCAGTACTTC

clone size: .
J gene: TRBJ1-3
V gene: TRBV5-1
D gene: .
CDR3 protein: CASSLIGSSGNTIYF
CDR3 DNA: TGCGCCAGCAGCTTGATAGGGAGCTCTGGAAACACCATATATTTT

clone size: once
J gene: TRBJ2-5
V gene: TRBV5-1
D gene: TRBD2
CDR3 protein: CASSLSGTRESGTQYF
CDR3 DNA: TGCGCCAGCAGTTTAAGCGGGACCAGAGAATCGGGGACCCAGTACTTC

clone size: few
J gene: TRBJ2-2
V gene: TRBV3-1/TRBV3-2
D gene: TRBD1
CDR3 protein: CASRQTTGAATGELFF
CDR3 DNA: TGTGCCAGCAGGCAAACGACAGGGGCGGCCACCGGGGAGCTGTTTTTT

clone size: many
J gene: TRBJ2-1
V gene: TRBV27
D gene: TRBD1
CDR3 protein: CASSLYGTGGYNEQFF
CDR3 DNA: TGTGCCAGCAGTTTATATGGGACAGGGGGGTACAATGAGCAGTTCTTC

clone size: .
J gene: TRBJ2-1
V gene: TRBV2
D gene: .
CDR3 protein: CASRGGRSNSYNEQFF
CDR3 DNA: TGTGCCAGCAGGGGAGGACGCTCGAACTCCTACAATGAGCAGTTCTTC

clone size: .
J gene: TRBJ1-6
V gene: TRBV2
D gene: .
CDR3 protein: CASSSEAGKANSPLHF
CDR3 DNA: TGTGCCAGCAGTTCCGAAGCAGGGAAAGCTAATTCACCCCTCCACTTT

clone size: once
J gene: TRBJ2-7
V gene: TRBV29-1
D gene: .
CDR3 protein: CSVDGGYPYEQYF
CDR3 DNA: TGCAGCGTTGATGGGGGGTATCCCTACGAGCAGTACTTC

clone size: .
J gene: TRBJ2-5
V gene: TRBV5-4
D gene: .
CDR3 protein: CASSLADTKETQYF
CDR3 DNA: TGTGCCAGCAGCTTGGCCGACACGAAAGAGACCCAGTACTTC

clone size: .
J gene: TRBJ1-2
V gene: TRBV7-2
D gene: .
CDR3 protein: CASSLAGGGDGYTF
CDR3 DNA: TGTGCCAGCAGCTTAGCGGGCGGGGGAGATGGCTACACCTTC

clone size: .
J gene: TRBJ2-5
V gene: TRBV14
D gene: TRBD1
CDR3 protein: CASSLGTGRETQYF
CDR3 DNA: TGTGCCAGCAGCCTCGGGACAGGGCGAGAGACCCAGTACTTC